These 2 T cell receptor beta chains came from one sample sequenced in a study of T cell clonality in common variable immunodeficiency. Produced via immunoSEQ multiplex PCR; TCRdb's table is partial and in-frame only. The sample shows 50,000 to 60,000 clones, none of them appearing just once. Sequencing was carried out using peripheral blood mononuclear cells. The receptors originated from a person aged 18 to 70 in good health.

This clone was counted at least ten times. Read sequence stops 3 residues before the CDR3 end, and the germline J gene provides the missing end. J is TRBJ2-6 and V is TRBV19, with 8 bases matching TRBD2. The CDR3 length is 16 residues. V was pared by 7 bases and J by 1 base, with 6 bases of the junction left unmatched. Germline V gene sequence: CDR1 LNHDA, CDR2 SQIVND (reference sequence). The DNA read from the CDR3 is TGTGCCAGTACTAGCGGGCGGGATTCTGGGGCCAACGTC. Its protein product is CASTSGRDSGANV. The entire CDR3 reads CASTSGRDSGANVLTF.

This clone was counted ten times or more. Partial CDR3 DNA: TGTGCCAGTAGTGGGAGACAGGGTATTATCCGC. Amino acid sequence: CASSGRQGIIR. The CDR3 reads in full as CASSGRQGIIRYTF. V usage is TRBV19 and J usage is TRBJ1-2; 7 bases agree with TRBD1. From the germline J gene comes the end of the CDR3, since the read stops 3 residues before it. Germline assignment: CDR1 LNHDA and CDR2 SQIVND (reference sequence). The CDR3 is made up of 14 amino acids.